The rows below give T cell receptor beta chains drawn from one sample of a study of blood T cell repertoires in COVID-19. Assay: immunoSEQ multiplex PCR; the TCRdb copy retains only in-frame clones and omits some. The sample lists tens of thousands of clones, approximately 82% seen once, with 6% to 7.5% in the top ten. The sequencing input was peripheral blood. The source is a man aged 45-65 years with active or convalescent COVID-19. The CDR3 runs from the conserved cysteine through the conserved F or W. D genes are given only for firm matches. Size is stated for part of the rows, as once, few or many counts, or as a class when the clone is expanded.

d_gene: -; v_gene: TRBV18; abundance: -; j_gene: TRBJ2-3; CDR3aa: CASSPPSQGNGADTQYF; CDR3nt: TGTGCCAGCTCACCACCGTCCCAGGGGAATGGCGCAGATACGCAGTATTTT
d_gene: -; v_gene: TRBV5-4; abundance: few; j_gene: TRBJ1-6; CDR3aa: CASSPTIDSNSPLHF; CDR3nt: TGTGCCAGCAGCCCTACCATAGACAGTAATTCACCCCTCCACTTT
d_gene: -; v_gene: TRBV18; abundance: -; j_gene: TRBJ2-7; CDR3aa: CASSPSTGSYEQYF; CDR3nt: TGTGCCAGCTCACCGTCTACAGGCTCCTACGAGCAGTACTTC
d_gene: TRBD1; v_gene: TRBV28; abundance: -; j_gene: TRBJ1-5; CDR3aa: CASSFGTGSNQPQHF; CDR3nt: TGTGCCAGCAGTTTTGGGACAGGGTCCAATCAGCCCCAGCATTTT
d_gene: TRBD1; v_gene: TRBV7-2; abundance: few; j_gene: TRBJ1-2; CDR3aa: CASSFGQGAPSNYGYTF; CDR3nt: TGTGCCAGCAGCTTCGGACAGGGTGCCCCTTCTAACTATGGCTACACCTTC
d_gene: TRBD2; v_gene: TRBV5-1; abundance: -; j_gene: TRBJ2-1; CDR3aa: CASSRTASGGSYEQFF; CDR3nt: TGCGCCAGCAGCAGGACGGCTAGCGGGGGCAGCTATGAGCAGTTCTTC
d_gene: TRBD1; v_gene: TRBV27; abundance: -; j_gene: TRBJ1-5; CDR3aa: CASSSSTGGGRPQHF; CDR3nt: TGTGCCAGCAGTTCCTCGACAGGGGGCGGTCGGCCCCAGCATTTT
d_gene: -; v_gene: TRBV12-3/TRBV12-4; abundance: -; j_gene: TRBJ1-5; CDR3aa: CASSFSPGTQHF; CDR3nt: TGTGCCAGCAGCTTTAGCCCGGGGACCCAGCATTTT
d_gene: -; v_gene: TRBV18; abundance: -; j_gene: TRBJ2-3; CDR3aa: CASSPTGQGTDTQYF; CDR3nt: TGTGCCAGCTCACCAACAGGTCAGGGCACAGATACGCAGTATTTT
d_gene: -; v_gene: TRBV27; abundance: -; j_gene: TRBJ1-1; CDR3aa: CASSSRVTVNTEAFF; CDR3nt: TGTGCCAGCAGTTCACGTGTAACAGTAAACACTGAAGCTTTCTTT
d_gene: -; v_gene: TRBV7-9; abundance: -; j_gene: TRBJ1-3; CDR3aa: CASRPTGSSGNTIYF; CDR3nt: TGTGCCAGCAGACCTACAGGGAGCTCTGGAAACACCATATATTTT
d_gene: TRBD2; v_gene: TRBV7-2; abundance: -; j_gene: TRBJ2-5; CDR3aa: CASSSPSAGGLETQYF; CDR3nt: TGTGCCAGCAGCTCTCCTAGCGCGGGGGGCCTAGAGACCCAGTACTTC
d_gene: TRBD1; v_gene: TRBV3-1/TRBV3-2; abundance: -; j_gene: TRBJ1-2; CDR3aa: CASSHRRTGLGYTF; CDR3nt: TGTGCCAGCAGCCATAGAAGGACAGGGCTTGGCTACACCTTC
d_gene: TRBD1; v_gene: TRBV5-1; abundance: -; j_gene: TRBJ1-4; CDR3aa: CASSSSTDRANEKLFF; CDR3nt: TGCGCCAGCAGCTCCTCAACCGACAGGGCTAATGAAAAACTGTTTTTT
d_gene: TRBD1; v_gene: TRBV28; abundance: once; j_gene: TRBJ2-5; CDR3aa: CASSSPGRGLETQYF; CDR3nt: TGTGCCAGCAGTTCCCCGGGCAGGGGGCTAGAGACCCAGTACTTC
d_gene: TRBD1; v_gene: TRBV6-5; abundance: -; j_gene: TRBJ1-2; CDR3aa: CASSRGQGSGYTF; CDR3nt: TGTGCCAGCAGTCGAGGACAGGGATCGGGCTACACCTTC
d_gene: -; v_gene: TRBV7-2; abundance: few; j_gene: TRBJ1-5; CDR3aa: CASSLLAAGGQPQHF; CDR3nt: TGTGCCAGCAGCTTATTAGCCGCCGGGGGTCAGCCCCAGCATTTT
d_gene: -; v_gene: TRBV7-9; abundance: -; j_gene: TRBJ2-3; CDR3aa: CASSLDRHTQYF; CDR3nt: TGTGCCAGCAGTTTGGACAGACATACGCAGTATTTT
d_gene: -; v_gene: TRBV7-9; abundance: -; j_gene: TRBJ1-4; CDR3aa: CASSFIAGDEKLFF; CDR3nt: TGTGCCAGCAGCTTTATTGCAGGGGATGAAAAACTGTTTTTT
d_gene: -; v_gene: TRBV6-1; abundance: -; j_gene: TRBJ1-2; CDR3aa: CASSETVNYGYTF; CDR3nt: TGTGCCAGCAGTGAAACGGTTAACTATGGCTACACCTTC
d_gene: -; v_gene: TRBV27; abundance: -; j_gene: TRBJ1-6; CDR3aa: CASSPRQDSPLHF; CDR3nt: TGTGCCAGCAGTCCCCGACAGGATTCACCCCTCCACTTT
d_gene: -; v_gene: TRBV6-5; abundance: once; j_gene: TRBJ2-4; CDR3aa: CASSRRDIKNIQYF; CDR3nt: TGTGCCAGCAGTCGGAGGGATATCAAAAACATTCAGTACTTC
d_gene: -; v_gene: TRBV18; abundance: -; j_gene: TRBJ1-3; CDR3aa: CASSPPENTIYF; CDR3nt: TGTGCCAGCTCACCACCGGAGAACACCATATATTTT
d_gene: -; v_gene: TRBV7-9; abundance: once; j_gene: TRBJ1-4; CDR3aa: CASSSPERELGEKLFF; CDR3nt: TGTGCCAGCAGCTCCCCGGAGAGGGAACTGGGGGAAAAACTGTTTTTT
d_gene: -; v_gene: TRBV28; abundance: -; j_gene: TRBJ2-5; CDR3aa: CAIQGMETQYF; CDR3nt: TGTGCCATCCAGGGAATGGAGACCCAGTACTTC
d_gene: -; v_gene: TRBV21-1; abundance: -; j_gene: TRBJ1-5; CDR3aa: CASSKEGAGNIGQPQHF; CDR3nt: TGTGCCAGCAGCAAGGAGGGAGCTGGGAACATTGGTCAGCCCCAGCATTTT
d_gene: -; v_gene: TRBV10-3; abundance: -; j_gene: TRBJ1-1; CDR3aa: CAISVENTEAFF; CDR3nt: TGTGCCATCAGTGTAGAGAACACTGAAGCTTTCTTT
d_gene: TRBD2; v_gene: TRBV7-9; abundance: -; j_gene: TRBJ2-1; CDR3aa: CASSLGTSGGAWQFF; CDR3nt: TGTGCCAGCAGCCTTGGGACTAGCGGGGGGGCGTGGCAGTTCTTC
d_gene: TRBD1; v_gene: TRBV7-2; abundance: -; j_gene: TRBJ1-1; CDR3aa: CASSWDRTNTEAFF; CDR3nt: TGTGCCAGCAGCTGGGACAGGACGAACACTGAAGCTTTCTTT